Detailed here is one TCR beta chain. As yet, its antigen is unknown. One end of the junction does not line up with germline, which may come from a read error. Purified naive CD4+ T cells were depleted of CD25+ Tregs. Findings and limits, study-wide: The TCR gene usage of tumor memory CD4+ T cells clustered together with blood and lymph node memory CD4+ cells and with lymph node naive CD4+ cells. Larger-cohort validation covered only one TCR beta V-J rearrangement.

After constant-region reverse-primer amplification, full-length variable regions underwent semi-nested PCR with Nested Universal Primer A. TCRdb re-analysed the 5' RACE reads in MiXCR, keeping a single row per CDR3 protein. This table has approximately 40,000 distinct CDR3 sequences, about 19% appearing once. Sample: naive CD4+ T cells sorted from a lymph node. Subset given: naive CD4+ T cells, CD4+CD45RA+CD25-. This sequence originates from a female donor with breast cancer.

CDR3 loop: CVSSLNWDRTEAFF. CDR3 nucleotide sequence: TGTGTCAGCAGCTTGAACTGGGACCGGACTGAAGCTTTCTTT. The gene calls are TRBV7-2 and TRBJ1-1; a weak D match, TRBD1 (5 bases). This CDR3 is 14 amino acids long. Germline CDR1 SGHTA, CDR2 FQGNSA.